One sample yielded the 22 T cell receptor beta chains listed below, sequenced in a study of T-cell memory formation after mild COVID-19. TCRdb re-derived calls from the 5' RACE reads in MiXCR, one entry per CDR3 protein. The repertoire holds hundreds of thousands of distinct CDR3 sequences, with around 28% as singletons. Sequenced: PBMCs or a T cell subset sorted from them (not recorded which). These receptors were collected from an adult woman who had mild COVID-19 (a few samples of this study predate the infection). Cell type and time point are not known.

The V call is TRBV6-5, the J call TRBJ2-1; 14 bases line up with TRBD2. V shed 6 bases, J shed 8 bases, and the junction held 9 bases outside the gene matches. Germline loops: CDR1 MNHEY, CDR2 SVGAGI. CDR3 length: 16 residues. CDR3 amino acids: CASSSGTSGSIYEQFF. The CDR3 DNA reads as TGTGCCAGCAGCTCCGGGACTAGCGGGAGTATCTATGAGCAGTTCTTC.

V is TRBV7-9 and J is TRBJ2-7; D could derive from TRBD1 or TRBD2 (5 bases each). The CDR3 covers 16 residues. Germline CDR1 and CDR2: SEHNR and FQNEAQ (reference sequence). V shed 5 bases and J shed 3 bases, with 20 bases lying between them. CDR3 coding DNA: TGTGCCAGCAGCCTACTAGGGGAGCCGGCAGACTACGAGCAGTACTTC. It translates to CASSLLGEPADYEQYF.

The chain is built from TRBV11-3 and TRBJ1-2; D might be TRBD1 (6 bases). The V and J ends lost 8 bases and 7 bases respectively, with 20 bases between them. The CDR3 contains 14 residues. The germline gives CDR1 SGHNT, CDR2 YENEEA. CDR3 bases: TGTGCCAGCGCTCGGCCAGGGGATAGGAGTGGCTACACCTTC. Translated, it gives CASARPGDRSGYTF.

This clonotype was counted at least ten times. The genes are TRBV6-2 or TRBV6-3 and TRBJ1-1, with D tentatively TRBD1 (5 bases). Germline assignment: CDR1 MNHEY and CDR2 SVGEGT. The CDR3 spans 13 residues. Trimming removed 6 bases from V and 1 base from J, with 9 bases in between. As DNA, the CDR3 is TGTGCCAGCAGGGGGACGGCGAACACTGAAGCTTTCTTT. It codes for CASRGTANTEAFF.

The V call is TRBV15, the J call TRBJ2-1; D remains unclear. The CDR3 spans 13 residues. Trimming took off 5 bases at V and 14 bases at J, with 19 bases between the two ends. Germline assignment: CDR1 LNHNV and CDR2 YYDKDF (reference sequence). Written as DNA, the CDR3 is TGTGCCACCAGCCGAAAGGCGGTAAAGCCTGAGTTCTTC. Its protein product is CATSRKAVKPEFF.

The V gene is TRBV7-9, the J gene TRBJ1-1; D is possibly TRBD1 (5 bases). Germline CDR1 SEHNR, CDR2 FQNEAQ (reference sequence). Trimming removed 3 bases at V and 1 base at J, with 9 bases between. The CDR3 length is 14 residues. CDR3 region: CASSFRDGNTEAFF. The DNA of the CDR3 is TGTGCCAGCAGCTTCCGGGACGGGAACACTGAAGCTTTCTTT.

The chain couples TRBV25-1 to TRBJ1-2; possibly TRBD1 for D (5 bases). The V gene lost 1 base and the J gene lost 7 bases, with 10 bases spanning the gap. Germline V gene sequence: CDR1 MGHDK, CDR2 SYGVNS. The CDR3 has 13 residues. CDR3 in amino acids: CASSEWGSRGYTF. The CDR3 nucleotides are TGTGCCAGCAGTGAATGGGGGTCTCGTGGCTACACCTTC.

This clonotype was picked up a small number of times. This chain connects TRBV5-1 to TRBJ2-1; 9 bases fit TRBD1. V trimming: 4 bases; J trimming: 6 bases; junction bases outside the gene matches: 5. The CDR3 sequence is 14 residues long. The germline CDR1 and CDR2 sequences are SGHRS and YFSETQ. CDR3 amino acids: CASSVGQGTNEQFF. CDR3 in DNA: TGCGCCAGCAGCGTGGGACAGGGAACCAATGAGCAGTTCTTC.

The gene calls are TRBV20-1 and TRBJ1-2; TRBD1 matches at 8 bases. The ends lost 4 bases at V and 6 bases at J; junction bases unmatched: 4. There are 12 residues in the CDR3. CDR1 is DFQATT and CDR2 is SNEGSKA in the germline V gene (reference sequence). The CDR3 DNA follows: TGCAGTGCTAAACAGGGGGGCCATGGCTACACCTTC. Amino acid sequence: CSAKQGGHGYTF.

DNA for the CDR3: TGTGCCAGCAGCTCTTCTAGCGGAGGGGGACAAGAGACCCAGTACTTC. Protein sequence: CASSSSSGGGQETQYF. The chain carries TRBV7-2 and TRBJ2-5; possible D gene TRBD2, 7 bases. The germline CDR1 and CDR2 sequences are SGHTA and FQGNSA. This CDR3 has 16 residues. V lost 4 bases, J lost 2 bases, and 17 bases lay in between.

The chain employs TRBV28 and TRBJ2-3; 8 bases line up with TRBD1. CDR1 is MDHEN and CDR2 is SYDVKM in the germline V gene. J gave up 6 bases and V 5 bases, and 13 bases lay outside the gene matches. The CDR3 has 16 residues. The CDR3 sequence: CASSSAGQGAWDTQYF. The CDR3 bases are TGTGCCAGCAGTAGCGCTGGGCAGGGGGCTTGGGATACGCAGTATTTT. Variable domain in full (rest from reference TRBV28 and TRBJ2-3): DVKVTQSSRYLVKRTGEKVFLECVQDMDHENMFWYRQDPGLGLRLIYFSYDVKMKEKGDIPEGYSVSREKKERFSLILESASTNQTSMYLCASSSAGQGAWDTQYFGPGTRLTVL.

A word on this clonotype: A junction boundary mismatches the germline segment, possibly from a read error. CDR3 DNA sequence: TGTGCCGCCAGCAGAACAGGTCTACTAGGATCCGGGGAGCTGTTTTTT. Its translation is CAASRTGLLGSGELFF. The J gene is TRBJ2-2, the V gene TRBV15; either TRBD1 or TRBD2 may supply D (5 bases each). Germline V gene data show CDR1 as LNHNV and CDR2 as YYDKDF (reference sequence). This CDR3 has 16 amino acids.

The CDR3 is CSARDSASTDTQYF. The DNA for the CDR3 is TGCAGTGCTAGAGATTCGGCTAGCACAGATACGCAGTATTTT. The chain couples TRBV20-1 to TRBJ2-3; D uncertain. The CDR3 has 14 residues. Germline V gene sequence: CDR1 DFQATT, CDR2 SNEGSKA (reference sequence). Trimming pared 0 bases from V and 0 bases from J, leaving 7 bases between.

V is TRBV20-1 and J is TRBJ2-5, with TRBD2 matching over 9 bases. The ends lost 4 bases at V and 2 bases at J; junction bases unmatched: 8. Germline CDR1 and CDR2: DFQATT and SNEGSKA (reference sequence). The CDR3 runs 15 residues. The CDR3 DNA sequence: TGCAGTGCTACAGGTGGCGGGAGGGAGCAAGAGACCCAGTACTTC. Translation gives CSATGGGREQETQYF.

This clonotype was observed a handful of times. The chain links TRBV3-1 to TRBJ1-1; D unclear. V lost 5 bases and J lost 1, with 11 bases in between. This CDR3 has 14 amino acids. The germline V gene has CDR1 LGHDT and CDR2 YNNKEL (reference sequence). The DNA for the CDR3 is TGTGCCAGCAGCGTTCTATCGGGGAACACTGAAGCTTTCTTT. Residues: CASSVLSGNTEAFF. The full variable domain, rest sourced from reference TRBV3-1 and TRBJ1-1, is DTAVSQTPKYLVTQMGNDKSIKCEQNLGHDTMYWYKQDSKKFLKIMFSYNNKELIINETVPNRFSPKSPDKAHLNLHINSLELGDSAVYFCASSVLSGNTEAFFGQGTRLTVV.

CDR3 in DNA: TGTGCCAGCAGCCAAGAGACGGGGCTTAGGGGCTACACCTTC. This translates into CASSQETGLRGYTF. The rearrangement joins TRBV3-1 to TRBJ1-2, with D perhaps matching TRBD1 (5 bases). The germline V and J ends were trimmed by 0 bases and 8 bases, with 13 bases remaining between them. This CDR3 region has 14 residues. CDR1 is LGHDT and CDR2 is YNNKEL in the germline V gene (reference sequence).

The V gene is TRBV7-2, the J gene TRBJ2-7; 9 bases match TRBD2. The J segment lost 4 bases and the V segment lost 1 base, leaving 8 bases of the junction unmatched. CDR1 is SGHTA and CDR2 is FQGNSA in the germline V gene. CDR3 length: 16 residues. In nucleotides, the CDR3 is TGTGCCAGCAGCTTAGTCCGGGCGGGAGGGCCGTACGAGCAGTACTTC. Residues: CASSLVRAGGPYEQYF.

This clonotype was found a few times. The gene calls are TRBV7-3 and TRBJ2-1; 10 bases are shared with TRBD2. J gave up 7 bases and V 5 bases, and 8 bases lay outside the gene matches. Germline V gene lookup returns CDR1 SGHTA and CDR2 FQGTGA. The CDR3 covers 15 residues. For the CDR3, the DNA is TGTGCCAGCAGCGAGCGGGGGGGCTTTATAAATGAGCAGTTCTTC. Translated: CASSERGGFINEQFF.

V usage is TRBV15 and J usage is TRBJ1-5; no reliable D call. Trimming left V 0 bases short and J 5 bases short, with 11 bases between. The CDR3 is 15 amino acids. Looked up from germline, CDR1 is LNHNV and CDR2 is YYDKDF (reference sequence). The CDR3 here is CATSRDQGYDQPQHF. The DNA of the CDR3 is TGTGCCACCAGCAGAGATCAAGGGTACGATCAGCCCCAGCATTTT.

The V gene is TRBV10-3, the J gene TRBJ1-2, with no clear D. In germline, CDR1 is ENHRY, CDR2 SYGVKD. V lost 8 bases and J lost 4, with 11 bases in between. The CDR3 sequence is 12 residues long. CDR3 bases: TGTGCCATCCTGAGGGAGGGCTATGGCTACACCTTC. This sequence encodes CAILREGYGYTF.

This clonotype showed up just a few times. The rearrangement joins TRBV7-9 to TRBJ2-5; TRBD1 is a possible D gene (5 bases). The germline V gene encodes CDR1 SEHNR and CDR2 FQNEAQ (reference sequence). Trimming removed 6 bases from V and 5 bases from J, with 16 bases in between. The CDR3 runs to 14 residues. The CDR3 coding sequence is TGTGCCAGCAGACAGCCGTTGGGGCTGGAGACCCAGTACTTC. It specifies CASRQPLGLETQYF.

This chain uses TRBV10-2 with TRBJ2-7, with 9 positions matching TRBD2. J was trimmed by 7 bases and V by 4 bases; bases with no gene match: 11. The CDR3 contains 15 residues. Germline CDR1 reads WSHSY; CDR2 reads SAAADI. CDR3 in amino acids: CASSGLSGGDPEQYF. As DNA, the CDR3 is TGCGCCAGCAGTGGACTTAGCGGGGGAGATCCGGAGCAGTACTTC.